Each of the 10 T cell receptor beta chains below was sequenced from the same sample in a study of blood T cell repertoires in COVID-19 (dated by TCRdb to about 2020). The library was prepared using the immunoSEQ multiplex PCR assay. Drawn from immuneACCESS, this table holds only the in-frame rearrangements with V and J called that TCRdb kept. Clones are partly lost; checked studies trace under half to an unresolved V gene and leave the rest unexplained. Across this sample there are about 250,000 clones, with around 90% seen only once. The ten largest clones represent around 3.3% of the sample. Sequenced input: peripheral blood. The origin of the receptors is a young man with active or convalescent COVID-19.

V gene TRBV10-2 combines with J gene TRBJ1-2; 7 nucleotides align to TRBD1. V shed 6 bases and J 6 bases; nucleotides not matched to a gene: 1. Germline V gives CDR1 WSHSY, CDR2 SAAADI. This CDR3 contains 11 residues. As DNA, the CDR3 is TGCGCCAGCAGCCAGGGGGATGGCTACACCTTC. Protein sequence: CASSQGDGYTF.

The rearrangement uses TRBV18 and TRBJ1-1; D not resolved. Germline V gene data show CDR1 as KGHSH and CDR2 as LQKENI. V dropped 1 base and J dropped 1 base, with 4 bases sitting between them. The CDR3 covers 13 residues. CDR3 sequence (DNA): TGTGCCAGCTCACCACAGAGGAACACTGAAGCTTTCTTT. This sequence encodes CASSPQRNTEAFF.

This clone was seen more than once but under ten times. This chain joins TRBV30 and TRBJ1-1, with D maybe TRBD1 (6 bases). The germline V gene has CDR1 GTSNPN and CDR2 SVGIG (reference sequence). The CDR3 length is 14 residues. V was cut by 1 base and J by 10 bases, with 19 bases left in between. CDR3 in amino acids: CAWSAQTGGVPAFF. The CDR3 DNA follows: TGTGCCTGGAGTGCCCAGACAGGAGGTGTACCAGCTTTCTTT.

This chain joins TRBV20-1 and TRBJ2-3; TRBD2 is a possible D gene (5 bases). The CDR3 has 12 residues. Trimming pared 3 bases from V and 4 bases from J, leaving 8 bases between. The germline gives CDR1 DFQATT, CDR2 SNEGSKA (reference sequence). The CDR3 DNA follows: TGCAGTGCTAGTACTAGACCAGATACGCAGTATTTT. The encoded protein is CSASTRPDTQYF.

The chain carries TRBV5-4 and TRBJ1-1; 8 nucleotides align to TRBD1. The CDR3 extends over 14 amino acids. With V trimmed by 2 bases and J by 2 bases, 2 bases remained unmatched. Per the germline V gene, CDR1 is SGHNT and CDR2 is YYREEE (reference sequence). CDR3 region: CASSFPGGNTEAFF. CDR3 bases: TGTGCCAGCAGCTTTCCAGGGGGCAACACTGAAGCTTTCTTT.

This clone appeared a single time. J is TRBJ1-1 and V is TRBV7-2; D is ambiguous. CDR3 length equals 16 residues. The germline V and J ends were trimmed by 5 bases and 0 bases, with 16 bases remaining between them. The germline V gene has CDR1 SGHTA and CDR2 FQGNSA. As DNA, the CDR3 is TGTGCCAGCAGCGCCCTTTCTTGGCCGATGAACACTGAAGCTTTCTTT. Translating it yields CASSALSWPMNTEAFF.

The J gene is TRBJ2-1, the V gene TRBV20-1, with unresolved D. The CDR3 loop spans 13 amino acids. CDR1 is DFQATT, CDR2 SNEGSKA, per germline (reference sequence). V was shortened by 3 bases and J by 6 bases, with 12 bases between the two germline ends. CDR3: CSASFAFLNEQFF. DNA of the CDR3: TGCAGTGCTAGTTTCGCGTTCCTCAATGAGCAGTTCTTC.

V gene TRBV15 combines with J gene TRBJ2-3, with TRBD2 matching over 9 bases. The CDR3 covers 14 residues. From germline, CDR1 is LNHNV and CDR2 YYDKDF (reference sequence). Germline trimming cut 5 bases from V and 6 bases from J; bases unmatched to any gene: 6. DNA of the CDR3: TGTGCCACCAGCCGCGGGGGGGATGTGGATACGCAGTATTTT. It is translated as CATSRGGDVDTQYF.

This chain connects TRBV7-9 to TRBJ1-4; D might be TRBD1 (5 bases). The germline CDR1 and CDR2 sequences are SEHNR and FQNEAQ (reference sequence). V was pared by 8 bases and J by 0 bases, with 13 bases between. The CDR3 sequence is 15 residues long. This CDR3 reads CASAQGRPTNEKLFF. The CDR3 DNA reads TGTGCCAGCGCCCAGGGCCGACCAACTAATGAAAAACTGTTTTTT.

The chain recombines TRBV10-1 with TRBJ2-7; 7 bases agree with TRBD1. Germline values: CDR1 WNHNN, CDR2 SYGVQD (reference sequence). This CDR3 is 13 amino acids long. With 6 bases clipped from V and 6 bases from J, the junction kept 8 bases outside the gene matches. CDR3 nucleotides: TGCGCCAGCAGCGTTTTACAGGGGTCCGAGCAGTACTTC. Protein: CASSVLQGSEQYF.